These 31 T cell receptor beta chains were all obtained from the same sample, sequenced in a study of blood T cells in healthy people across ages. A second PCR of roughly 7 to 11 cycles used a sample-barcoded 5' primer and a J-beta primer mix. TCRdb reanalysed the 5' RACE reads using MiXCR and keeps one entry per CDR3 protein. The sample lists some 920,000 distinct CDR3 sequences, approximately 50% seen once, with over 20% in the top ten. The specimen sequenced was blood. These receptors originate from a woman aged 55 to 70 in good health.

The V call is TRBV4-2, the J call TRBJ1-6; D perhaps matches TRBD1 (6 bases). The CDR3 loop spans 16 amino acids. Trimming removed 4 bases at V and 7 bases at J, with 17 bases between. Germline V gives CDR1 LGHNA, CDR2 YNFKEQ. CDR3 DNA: TGTGCCAGCAGCCCACAAACAGGGTGGAAGAATTCACCCCTCCACTTT. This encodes CASSPQTGWKNSPLHF.

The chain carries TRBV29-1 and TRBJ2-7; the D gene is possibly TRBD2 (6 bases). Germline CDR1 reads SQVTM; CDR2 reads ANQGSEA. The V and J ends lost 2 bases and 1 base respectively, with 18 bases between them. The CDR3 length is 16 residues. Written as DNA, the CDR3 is TGCAGCGTTGAATTTAGGGTGTTCGGGAGTTCCTACGAGCAGTACTTC. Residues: CSVEFRVFGSSYEQYF.

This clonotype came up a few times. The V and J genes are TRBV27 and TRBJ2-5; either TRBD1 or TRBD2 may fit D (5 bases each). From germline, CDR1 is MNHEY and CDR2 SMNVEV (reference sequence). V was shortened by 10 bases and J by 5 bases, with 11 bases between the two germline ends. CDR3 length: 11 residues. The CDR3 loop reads CAIGTGETQYF. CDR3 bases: TGTGCCATCGGGACCGGGGAGACCCAGTACTTC.

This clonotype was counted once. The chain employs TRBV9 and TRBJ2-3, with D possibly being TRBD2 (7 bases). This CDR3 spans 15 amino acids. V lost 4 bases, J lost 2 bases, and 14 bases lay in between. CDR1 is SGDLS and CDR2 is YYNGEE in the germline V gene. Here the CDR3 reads CASSRGAGTTDTQYF. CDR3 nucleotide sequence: TGTGCCAGCAGCCGGGGGGCGGGGACCACAGATACGCAGTATTTT. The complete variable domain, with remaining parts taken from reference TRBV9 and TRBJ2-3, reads DSGVTQTPKHLITATGQRVTLRCSPRSGDLSVYWYQQSLDQGLQFLIQYYNGEERAKGNILERFSAQQFPDLHSELNLSSLELGDSALYFCASSRGAGTTDTQYFGPGTRLTVL.

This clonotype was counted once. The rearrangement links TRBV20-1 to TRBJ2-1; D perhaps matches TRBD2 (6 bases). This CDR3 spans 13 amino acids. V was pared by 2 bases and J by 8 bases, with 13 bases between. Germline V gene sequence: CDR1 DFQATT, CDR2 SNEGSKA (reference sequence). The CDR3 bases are TGCAGTGCTAGACTCAGGAGGGAGGATGAGCAGTTCTTC. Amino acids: CSARLRREDEQFF.

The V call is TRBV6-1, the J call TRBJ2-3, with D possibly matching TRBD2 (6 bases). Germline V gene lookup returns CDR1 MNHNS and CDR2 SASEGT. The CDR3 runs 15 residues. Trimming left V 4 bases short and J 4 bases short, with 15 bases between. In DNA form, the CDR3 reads TGTGCCAGCAGTGGGGGGACTGTCAGTGCAGATACGCAGTATTTT. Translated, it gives CASSGGTVSADTQYF.

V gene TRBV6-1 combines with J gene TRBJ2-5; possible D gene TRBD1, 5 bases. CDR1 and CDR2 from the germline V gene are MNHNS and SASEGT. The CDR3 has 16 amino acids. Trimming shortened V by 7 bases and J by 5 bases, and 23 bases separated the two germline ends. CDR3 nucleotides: TGTGCCAGCACCGTGTTGTTTGGGGCTCTAAGGGAGACCCAGTACTTC. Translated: CASTVLFGALRETQYF.

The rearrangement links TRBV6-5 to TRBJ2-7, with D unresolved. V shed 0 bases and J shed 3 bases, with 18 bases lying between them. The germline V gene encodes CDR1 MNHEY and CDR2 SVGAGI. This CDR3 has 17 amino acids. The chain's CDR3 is CASSYSFWGPKRYEQYF. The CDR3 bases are TGTGCCAGCAGTTACTCTTTTTGGGGTCCCAAGCGCTACGAGCAGTACTTC.

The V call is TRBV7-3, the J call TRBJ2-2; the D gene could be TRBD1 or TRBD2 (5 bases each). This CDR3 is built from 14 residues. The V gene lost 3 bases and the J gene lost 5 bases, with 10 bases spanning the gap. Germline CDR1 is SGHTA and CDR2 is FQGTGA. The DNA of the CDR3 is TGTGCCAGCAGCTTGGGGACGGAAACCGGGGAGCTGTTTTTT. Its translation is CASSLGTETGELFF.

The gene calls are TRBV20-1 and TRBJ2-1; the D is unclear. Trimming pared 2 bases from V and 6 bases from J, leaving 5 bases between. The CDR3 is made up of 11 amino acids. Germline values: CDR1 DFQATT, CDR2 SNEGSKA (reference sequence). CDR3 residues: CSARRLNEQFF. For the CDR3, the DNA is TGCAGTGCTAGACGACTCAATGAGCAGTTCTTC.

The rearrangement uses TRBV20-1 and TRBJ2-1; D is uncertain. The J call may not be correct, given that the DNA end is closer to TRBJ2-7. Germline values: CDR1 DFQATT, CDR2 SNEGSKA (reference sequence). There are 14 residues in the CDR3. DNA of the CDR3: TGCAGTGCTAGAATAGATCAGCCCTACAATGAGCAGTACTTC. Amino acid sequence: CSARIDQPYNEQYF.

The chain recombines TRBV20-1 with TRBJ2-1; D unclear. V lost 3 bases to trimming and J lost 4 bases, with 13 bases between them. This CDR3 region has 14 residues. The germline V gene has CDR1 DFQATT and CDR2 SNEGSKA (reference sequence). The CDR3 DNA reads TGCAGTGCTAGTAAAAGGTCCCTATACAATGAGCAGTTCTTC. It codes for CSASKRSLYNEQFF.

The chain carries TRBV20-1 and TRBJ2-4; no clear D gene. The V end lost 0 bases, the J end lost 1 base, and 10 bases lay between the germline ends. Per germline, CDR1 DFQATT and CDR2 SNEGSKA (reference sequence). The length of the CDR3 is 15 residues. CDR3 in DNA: TGCAGTGCTAGAGACTATGTTCTGGCCAAAAACATTCAGTACTTC. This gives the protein CSARDYVLAKNIQYF.

This CDR3 reads CASSLSLAGDTQYF. CDR3 nucleotide sequence: TGTGCCAGCAGCTTGAGTCTAGCCGGCGATACGCAGTATTTT. The chain recombines TRBV5-5 with TRBJ2-3; D might be TRBD2 (5 bases). Trimming pared 1 base from V and 6 bases from J, leaving 12 bases between. The germline V gene encodes CDR1 SGHKS and CDR2 YYEKEE (reference sequence). The CDR3 has 14 amino acids.

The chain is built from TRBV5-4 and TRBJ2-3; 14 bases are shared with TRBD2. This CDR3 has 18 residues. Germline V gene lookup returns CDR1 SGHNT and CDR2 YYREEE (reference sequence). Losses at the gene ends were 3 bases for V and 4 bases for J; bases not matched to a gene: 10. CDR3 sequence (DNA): TGTGCCAGCAGCTCGCCGGGACTAGCGGGAGTTGGGTCAGATACGCAGTATTTT. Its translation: CASSSPGLAGVGSDTQYF.

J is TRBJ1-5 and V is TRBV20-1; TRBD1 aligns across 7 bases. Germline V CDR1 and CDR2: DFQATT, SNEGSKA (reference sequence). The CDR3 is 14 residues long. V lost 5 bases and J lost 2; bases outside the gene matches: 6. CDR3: CSAERQGGNQPQHF. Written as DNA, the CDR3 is TGCAGTGCTGAGAGACAGGGCGGCAATCAGCCCCAGCATTTT.

The CDR3 region is CASSLDGERVNEQFF. The CDR3 DNA follows: TGTGCCAGCAGCTTAGATGGAGAGAGGGTAAATGAGCAGTTCTTC. The rearrangement uses TRBV7-2 and TRBJ2-1; perhaps TRBD2 as D (5 bases). Germline CDR1 is SGHTA and CDR2 is FQGNSA. The CDR3 loop spans 15 amino acids. The ends were cut back, 1 base at V and 7 bases at J, with 14 bases in the middle.

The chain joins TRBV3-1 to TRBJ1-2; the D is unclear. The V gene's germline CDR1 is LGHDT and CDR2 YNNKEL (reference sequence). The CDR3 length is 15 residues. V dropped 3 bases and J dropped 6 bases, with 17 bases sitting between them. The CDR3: CASSQETTATDGYTF. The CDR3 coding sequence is TGTGCCAGCAGCCAGGAAACAACAGCGACGGATGGCTACACCTTC.

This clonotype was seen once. The CDR3 nucleotides are TGCGCCAGCAGCTTGGATGCAGGGGGCTTGGCGCCCCAGCATTTT. Amino acid sequence: CASSLDAGGLAPQHF. The J gene is TRBJ1-5, the V gene TRBV5-1; TRBD1 agrees at 8 bases. The germline CDR1 and CDR2 sequences are SGHRS and YFSETQ. This CDR3 is 15 amino acids long. V lost 0 bases and J lost 9; bases outside the gene matches: 8.

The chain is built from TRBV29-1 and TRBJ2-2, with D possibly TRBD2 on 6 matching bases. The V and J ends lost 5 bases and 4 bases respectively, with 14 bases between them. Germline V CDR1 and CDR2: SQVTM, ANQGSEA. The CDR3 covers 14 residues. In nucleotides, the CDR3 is TGCAGCGTTCAAAGTCAGGGAGGCACCGGGGAGCTGTTTTTT. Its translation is CSVQSQGGTGELFF.

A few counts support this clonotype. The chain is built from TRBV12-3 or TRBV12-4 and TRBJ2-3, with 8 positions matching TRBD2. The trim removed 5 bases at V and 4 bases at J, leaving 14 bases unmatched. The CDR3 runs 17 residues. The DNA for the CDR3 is TGTGCCAGCAGTCCACCCCGAGGAGCGGGAGTCGCAGATACGCAGTATTTT. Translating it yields CASSPPRGAGVADTQYF.

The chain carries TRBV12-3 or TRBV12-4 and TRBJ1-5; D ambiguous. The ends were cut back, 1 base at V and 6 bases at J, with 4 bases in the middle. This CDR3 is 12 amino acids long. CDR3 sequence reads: CASSLVVQPQHF. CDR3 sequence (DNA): TGTGCCAGCAGTTTAGTCGTTCAGCCCCAGCATTTT.

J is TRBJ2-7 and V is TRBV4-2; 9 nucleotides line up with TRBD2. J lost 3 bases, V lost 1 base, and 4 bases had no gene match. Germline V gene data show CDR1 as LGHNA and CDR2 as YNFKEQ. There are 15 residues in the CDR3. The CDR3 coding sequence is TGTGCCAGCAGCCAAGTTAGCGGGAGTAACTACGAGCAGTACTTC. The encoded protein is CASSQVSGSNYEQYF.

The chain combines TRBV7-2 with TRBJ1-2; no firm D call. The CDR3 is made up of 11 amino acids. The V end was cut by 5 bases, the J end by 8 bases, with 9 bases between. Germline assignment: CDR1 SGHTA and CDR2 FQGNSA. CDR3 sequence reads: CASSPTGGYTF. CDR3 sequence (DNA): TGTGCCAGCAGCCCCACGGGCGGCTACACCTTC.

The chain's CDR3 is CASSPSDRESYEQYF. The DNA of the CDR3 is TGTGCCAGCTCACCATCGGACAGGGAAAGCTACGAGCAGTACTTC. The genes are TRBV18 and TRBJ2-7, with 8 bases lining up with TRBD1. Germline V lookup: CDR1 KGHSH, CDR2 LQKENI. This CDR3 region has 15 residues. Losses at the gene ends were 2 bases for V and 3 bases for J; bases not matched to a gene: 6.

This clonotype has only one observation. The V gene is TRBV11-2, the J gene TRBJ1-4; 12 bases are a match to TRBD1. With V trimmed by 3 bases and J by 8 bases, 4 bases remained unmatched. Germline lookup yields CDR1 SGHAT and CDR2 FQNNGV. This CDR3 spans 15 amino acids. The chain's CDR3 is CASSFTGTGGEKLFF. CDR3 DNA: TGTGCCAGCAGCTTCACCGGGACAGGGGGCGAAAAACTGTTTTTT.

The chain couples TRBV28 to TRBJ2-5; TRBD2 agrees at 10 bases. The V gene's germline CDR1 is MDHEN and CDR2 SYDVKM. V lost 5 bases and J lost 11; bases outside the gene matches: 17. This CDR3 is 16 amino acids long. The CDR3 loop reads CASSTSGAGGFNEQYF. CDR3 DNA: TGTGCCAGCAGTACCTCAGGAGCGGGAGGGTTCAATGAGCAGTACTTC.

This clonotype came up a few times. The CDR3 spells CSASGEVYSPLHF. CDR3 in DNA: TGCAGTGCCTCAGGGGAGGTGTATTCACCCCTCCACTTT. V gene TRBV20-1 combines with J gene TRBJ1-6; a possible D gene is TRBD1 (6 bases). This CDR3 has 13 residues. V lost 6 bases and J 8 bases, leaving 14 bases between the germline ends. CDR1 is DFQATT, CDR2 SNEGSKA, per germline (reference sequence).

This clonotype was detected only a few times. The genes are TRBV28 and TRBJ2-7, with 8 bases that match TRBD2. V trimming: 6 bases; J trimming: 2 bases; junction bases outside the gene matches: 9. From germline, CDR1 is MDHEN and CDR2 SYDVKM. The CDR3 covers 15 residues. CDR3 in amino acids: CASSSQRESTYEQYF. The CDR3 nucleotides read TGTGCCAGCAGCTCCCAGCGGGAGTCAACCTACGAGCAGTACTTC.

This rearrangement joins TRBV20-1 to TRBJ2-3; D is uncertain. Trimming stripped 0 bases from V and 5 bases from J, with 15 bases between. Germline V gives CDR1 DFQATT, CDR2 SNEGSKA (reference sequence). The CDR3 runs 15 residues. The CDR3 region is CSARDWGSGGDTQYF. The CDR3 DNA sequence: TGCAGTGCTAGAGATTGGGGATCCGGTGGAGATACGCAGTATTTT.

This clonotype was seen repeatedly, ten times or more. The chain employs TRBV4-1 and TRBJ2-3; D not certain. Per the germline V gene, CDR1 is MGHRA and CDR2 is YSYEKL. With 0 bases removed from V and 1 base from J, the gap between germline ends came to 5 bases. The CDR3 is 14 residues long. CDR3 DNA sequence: TGCGCCAGCAGCCAAGACCCTGGCACAGATACGCAGTATTTT. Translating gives CASSQDPGTDTQYF.